These 18 T cell receptor beta chains were sequenced from one sample in a study of T cell responses to AZD1222 COVID-19 vaccine (dated by TCRdb to the early 2020s). The label giving this sample's time point can be read as: about 28 days (+/-7) after the second vaccine dose. Library method: the immunoSEQ multiplex PCR assay. Not all clones reach the TCRdb copy of this immuneACCESS table, which keeps in-frame sequences only. Checked studies attribute under half of the gap to unresolved V genes and leave the rest unexplained. This sample has over 130,000 clones in its table, and about 90% of those were observed once. The ten largest clones represent 9.3% of the sample. Source: peripheral blood, taken 28 days after the second AZD1222 dose. These receptors came from an adult who received the AZD1222 COVID-19 vaccine.

The chain employs TRBV15 and TRBJ2-1; 9 bases fit TRBD1. With V trimmed by 2 bases and J by 0 bases, 8 bases remained unmatched. This CDR3 spans 18 amino acids. The germline V gene encodes CDR1 LNHNV and CDR2 YYDKDF (reference sequence). CDR3 residues: CATSRTQGAESSYNEQFF. The CDR3 region has the DNA TGTGCCACCAGCAGAACACAGGGGGCCGAGAGCTCCTACAATGAGCAGTTCTTC.

As for this clone: A read error is possible here, since a much larger clone lies one base away. The chain carries TRBV28 and TRBJ1-1; D call uncertain. From germline, CDR1 is MDHEN and CDR2 SYDVKM. Trimming cost V 2 bases and J 4 bases, with 2 bases left between them. The CDR3 is 11 residues long. CDR3 nucleotides: TGTGCCAGCAGTTTAGGCACTGAAGCTTTCTTT. This translates into CASSLGTEAFF.

The chain recombines TRBV5-1 with TRBJ1-5; maybe TRBD1 (6 bases). This CDR3 region has 14 residues. Deletions cut 4 bases from V and 3 bases from J, with 11 bases between. Germline assignment: CDR1 SGHRS and CDR2 YFSETQ. The CDR3 DNA follows: TGCGCCAGCAGCGAAGGGGGATTCAATCAGCCCCAGCATTTT. It specifies CASSEGGFNQPQHF.

The rearrangement links TRBV19 to TRBJ2-1; D is perhaps TRBD2 (5 bases). The CDR3 sequence is 16 residues long. Trimming cost V 5 bases and J 0 bases, with 14 bases left between them. Germline V gene data show CDR1 as LNHDA and CDR2 as SQIVND (reference sequence). CDR3 sequence (DNA): TGTGCCAGTAGTGGGGAGAGCTCTAGCTCCTACAATGAGCAGTTCTTC. This sequence encodes CASSGESSSSYNEQFF.

V gene TRBV10-2 combines with J gene TRBJ2-1; D is perhaps TRBD1 or TRBD2 (10 bases each). The CDR3 extends over 18 amino acids. Deletions cut 6 bases from V and 5 bases from J, with 26 bases between. The germline CDR1 and CDR2 sequences are WSHSY and SAAADI. CDR3 sequence: CASRGTGASGSSHNEQFF. Written as DNA, the CDR3 is TGCGCCAGCAGGGGGACAGGGGCTAGCGGGAGTTCCCACAATGAGCAGTTCTTC.

This clone was seen just once. This chain links TRBV19 with TRBJ1-3; D gene ambiguous. Deletions cut 6 bases from V and 2 bases from J, with 5 bases between. Looked up from germline, CDR1 is LNHDA and CDR2 is SQIVND (reference sequence). The CDR3 is 12 residues long. In nucleotides, the CDR3 is TGTGCCAGTAGGATTCCTGGAAACACCATATATTTT. Translating gives CASRIPGNTIYF.

The gene calls are TRBV11-3 and TRBJ1-1; possibly TRBD1 for D (5 bases). The CDR3 runs to 15 residues. V gave up 1 base and J gave up 2 bases, with 11 bases separating them. Germline V gene data show CDR1 as SGHNT and CDR2 as YENEEA. The chain's CDR3 is CASSLGGRGNTEAFF. For the CDR3, the DNA is TGTGCCAGCAGCTTAGGGGGCCGGGGAAACACTGAAGCTTTCTTT.

The chain couples TRBV6-6 to TRBJ2-5; maybe TRBD2 (6 bases). From germline, CDR1 is MNHNY and CDR2 SVGAGI (reference sequence). Trimming took 8 bases from V and 2 from J, leaving 18 bases between them. CDR3 length: 15 residues. The CDR3: CASHFRLAGQETQYF. The CDR3 nucleotides are TGTGCCAGCCATTTTCGATTGGCGGGACAAGAGACCCAGTACTTC.

The V gene is TRBV29-1, the J gene TRBJ2-7, with a weak D call TRBD1 (5 bases). The CDR3 totals 12 residues. The germline V gene encodes CDR1 SQVTM and CDR2 ANQGSEA. V shed 4 bases and J shed 4 bases, with 11 bases lying between them. The CDR3 loop is CSVAAGPYEQYF. CDR3 sequence (DNA): TGCAGCGTTGCCGCAGGGCCTTACGAGCAGTACTTC.

The chain combines TRBV6-6 with TRBJ1-3, with D hard to call. V was clipped by 0 bases and J by 13 bases, with 13 bases between them. The CDR3 runs to 13 residues. Germline loops: CDR1 MNHNY, CDR2 SVGAGI (reference sequence). In nucleotides, the CDR3 is TGTGCCAGCAGTTACTCCTTGACCGGAGTAATATATTTT. Translating it yields CASSYSLTGVIYF.

About this clone itself: This sample also contains other DNA sequences that code for the same CDR3. This chain connects TRBV18 to TRBJ1-2, with a tentative D call TRBD1 (5 bases). Trimming cost V 2 bases and J 4 bases, with 8 bases left between them. There are 13 residues in the CDR3. Germline V gene sequence: CDR1 KGHSH, CDR2 LQKENI. CDR3 coding DNA: TGTGCCAGCTCACCAGGGGGTGGCTATGGCTACACCTTC. Residues: CASSPGGGYGYTF.

CDR3 sequence: CASSLGPAETQYF. The CDR3 DNA follows: TGTGCCAGCAGTTTAGGCCCGGCAGAGACCCAGTACTTC. The chain employs TRBV12-3 or TRBV12-4 and TRBJ2-5; the D is unclear. The CDR3 runs to 13 residues. Trimming took off 1 base at V and 4 bases at J, with 7 bases between the two ends.

The rearrangement uses TRBV9 and TRBJ2-5; TRBD1 matches 8 bases. Germline V gives CDR1 SGDLS, CDR2 YYNGEE. V lost 6 bases to trimming and J lost 4 bases; unmatched junction nucleotides: 8. The CDR3 spans 14 residues. The CDR3 DNA sequence: TGTGCCAGCAACCAGGGGGCGGGTGGAGAGACCCAGTACTTC. Its translation: CASNQGAGGETQYF. The complete variable domain, with remaining parts taken from reference TRBV9 and TRBJ2-5, reads DSGVTQTPKHLITATGQRVTLRCSPRSGDLSVYWYQQSLDQGLQFLIQYYNGEERAKGNILERFSAQQFPDLHSELNLSSLELGDSALYFCASNQGAGGETQYFGPGTRLLVL.

V is TRBV15 and J is TRBJ1-5, with no clear D. The CDR3 sequence is 15 residues long. Germline V CDR1 and CDR2: LNHNV, YYDKDF (reference sequence). V was cut by 1 base and J by 0 bases, with 7 bases left in between. CDR3 sequence (DNA): TGTGCCACCAGCAGAGGAATTAATAGCAATCAGCCCCAGCATTTT. It is translated as CATSRGINSNQPQHF.

This chain links TRBV30 with TRBJ1-2; a weak D match, TRBD1 (5 bases). This CDR3 comprises 13 residues. Looked up from germline, CDR1 is GTSNPN and CDR2 is SVGIG (reference sequence). The V end lost 5 bases, the J end lost 8 bases, and 18 bases lay between the germline ends. The CDR3 region is CAWAYRSDGGYTF. The CDR3 DNA is TGTGCCTGGGCTTACAGGTCTGATGGGGGCTACACCTTC.

This rearrangement joins TRBV7-2 to TRBJ1-2; D is uncertain. CDR3 length: 13 residues. V was cut by 4 bases and J by 5 bases, with 11 bases left in between. Per germline, CDR1 SGHTA and CDR2 FQGNSA. The CDR3 bases are TGTGCCAGCAGCTACGACCGAGGATATGGCTACACCTTC. This codes for CASSYDRGYGYTF.

The chain combines TRBV10-2 with TRBJ2-2; 9 nucleotides line up with TRBD1. V shed 7 bases and J 7 bases; nucleotides not matched to a gene: 7. CDR1 and CDR2 (germline): WSHSY, SAAADI. The CDR3 contains 14 residues. The CDR3 reads CASTMGQGFGELFF. The CDR3 bases are TGCGCCAGCACTATGGGACAGGGCTTCGGGGAGCTGTTTTTT.

The V and J genes are TRBV4-2 and TRBJ1-1; no clear D gene. This CDR3 contains 15 residues. Trimming took 2 bases from V and 1 from J, leaving 11 bases between them. Germline CDR1 LGHNA, CDR2 YNFKEQ. CDR3 nucleotides: TGTGCCAGCAGCCAAAGGGTGCTGGGGAACACTGAAGCTTTCTTT. Its protein is CASSQRVLGNTEAFF.